The 22 T cell receptor beta chains below were found in one sample sequenced in a study of blood T cell repertoires in COVID-19. This table comes from immunoSEQ multiplex PCR, and its TCRdb copy is limited to in-frame clones, with some not included. The sample lists 95,000 to 130,000 clones; about nine tenths were seen once. Sequencing input: peripheral blood. Receptor source: a human donor with active COVID-19. The donor label of this sample is uncertain.

The CDR3 here is CATRGGRQPQHF. For the CDR3, the DNA is TGTGCCACCAGGGGGGGGAGACAGCCCCAGCATTTT. The gene calls are TRBV9 and TRBJ1-5, with 7 bases lining up with TRBD1. The V gene end was trimmed by 9 bases and the J gene end by 7 bases; junction bases not matched to a gene: 7. Germline lookup yields CDR1 SGDLS and CDR2 YYNGEE. This CDR3 spans 12 amino acids.

The chain joins TRBV28 to TRBJ1-5; perhaps TRBD1 as D (5 bases). Looked up from germline, CDR1 is MDHEN and CDR2 is SYDVKM. The ends were cut back, 7 bases at V and 6 bases at J, with 22 bases in the middle. The CDR3 spans 16 residues. CDR3 in amino acids: CASTPMAGHLFQPQHF. DNA for the CDR3: TGTGCCAGCACCCCAATGGCAGGGCATTTATTTCAGCCCCAGCATTTT. Full variable domain (rest looked up from reference TRBV28 and TRBJ1-5): DVKVTQSSRYLVKRTGEKVFLECVQDMDHENMFWYRQDPGLGLRLIYFSYDVKMKEKGDIPEGYSVSREKKERFSLILESASTNQTSMYLCASTPMAGHLFQPQHFGDGTRLSIL.

The chain combines TRBV28 with TRBJ2-7; D gene ambiguous. The CDR3 loop spans 15 amino acids. V lost 8 bases, J lost 2 bases, and 19 bases lay in between. Germline V gene data show CDR1 as MDHEN and CDR2 as SYDVKM. The CDR3 loop reads CASHPVSFEAYEQYF. For the CDR3, the DNA is TGTGCCAGCCATCCCGTTTCTTTCGAGGCCTACGAGCAGTACTTC.

V is TRBV6-1 and J is TRBJ1-6; D is unresolved. The CDR3 loop spans 16 amino acids. CDR1 MNHNS and CDR2 SASEGT come from the germline V gene. V lost 4 bases and J 0 bases, leaving 10 bases between the germline ends. The CDR3 reads CASSVERSSYNSPLHF. Here the CDR3 DNA reads TGTGCCAGCAGTGTGGAGCGGAGCTCCTATAATTCACCCCTCCACTTT.

The gene calls are TRBV5-1 and TRBJ2-2; 7 positions match TRBD1. CDR3 length: 15 amino acids. Germline V gives CDR1 SGHRS, CDR2 YFSETQ. The J segment lost 2 bases and the V segment lost 4 bases, leaving 5 bases of the junction unmatched. The CDR3 here is CASSPRGYNTGELFF. CDR3 in DNA: TGCGCCAGCAGCCCCAGGGGGTATAACACCGGGGAGCTGTTTTTT. Complete variable domain (other parts from reference TRBV5-1 and TRBJ2-2): KAGVTQTPRYLIKTRGQQVTLSCSPISGHRSVSWYQQTPGQGLQFLFEYFSETQRNKGNFPGRFSGRQFSNSRSEMNVSTLELGDSALYLCASSPRGYNTGELFFGEGSRLTVL.

The V and J genes are TRBV20-1 and TRBJ2-3; 10 positions match TRBD2. The CDR3 totals 15 residues. V trimming: 3 bases; J trimming: 1 base; junction bases outside the gene matches: 4. CDR1 DFQATT and CDR2 SNEGSKA come from the germline V gene (reference sequence). The CDR3 DNA follows: TGCAGTGCTAGTTTAGCGGGGGGACGCACAGATACGCAGTATTTT. Translation gives CSASLAGGRTDTQYF.

This clone was seen only a few times. The chain couples TRBV6-2 or TRBV6-3 to TRBJ1-2; D ambiguous. Trimming took off 2 bases at V and 6 bases at J, with 7 bases between the two ends. Germline CDR1 MNHEY, CDR2 SVGEGT. CDR3 size: 12 residues. The CDR3 spells CASSYMGNGYTF. CDR3 DNA: TGTGCCAGCAGTTACATGGGCAATGGCTACACCTTC.

V usage is TRBV7-9 and J usage is TRBJ2-7; 7 bases agree with TRBD1. V lost 0 bases, J lost 3 bases, and 5 bases stayed unmatched. The CDR3 sequence is 15 residues long. The germline CDR1 and CDR2 sequences are SEHNR and FQNEAQ (reference sequence). The CDR3 loop is CASSLAAGGHYEQYF. The CDR3 DNA is TGTGCCAGCAGCTTAGCGGCAGGGGGTCACTACGAGCAGTACTTC.

This clone was picked up one time. The chain employs TRBV6-5 and TRBJ2-7, with 9 bases lining up with TRBD1. Per germline, CDR1 MNHEY and CDR2 SVGAGI. CDR3 length: 15 residues. The V segment lost 7 bases and the J segment 3 bases; nucleotides outside the gene matches: 10. CDR3 sequence reads: CASKPGQGDYYEQYF. The CDR3, as DNA: TGTGCCAGCAAACCGGGACAGGGTGATTACTACGAGCAGTACTTC.

This rearrangement joins TRBV6-1 to TRBJ1-1; 9 bases align to TRBD1. The CDR3 sequence is 14 residues long. Germline loops: CDR1 MNHNS, CDR2 SASEGT. Unmatched junction bases numbered 3, after V lost 1 base and J lost 6 bases. The CDR3 DNA is TGTGCCAGCAGTGAAGGACAGGGGGGTCCTGAAGCTTTCTTT. It is translated as CASSEGQGGPEAFF.

The chain is built from TRBV6-1 and TRBJ1-5; D may be TRBD1 (5 bases). This CDR3 spans 14 amino acids. The germline V gene encodes CDR1 MNHNS and CDR2 SASEGT. Trimming pared 1 base from V and 6 bases from J, leaving 10 bases between. This chain's CDR3 is CASSEEGNPQPQHF. Here the CDR3 DNA reads TGTGCCAGCAGTGAAGAGGGGAACCCTCAGCCCCAGCATTTT.

The chain combines TRBV2 with TRBJ1-1; TRBD1 matches 7 bases. Per the germline V gene, CDR1 is SNHLY and CDR2 is FYNNEI. J lost 0 bases, V lost 6 bases, and 10 bases had no gene match. This CDR3 comprises 16 residues. The CDR3 reads CASSPRQGSLNTEAFF. Written as DNA, the CDR3 is TGTGCCAGCAGCCCCCGACAGGGTAGTTTGAACACTGAAGCTTTCTTT.

The chain joins TRBV3-1 (or the pseudogene TRBV3-2) to TRBJ2-1; TRBD2 might be the D (6 bases). V was clipped by 3 bases and J by 9 bases, with 18 bases between them. This CDR3 has 15 residues. Germline V gene data show CDR1 as LGHDT and CDR2 as YNNKEL (reference sequence). The CDR3 spells CASSQAGTGGSEQFF. The CDR3 nucleotides are TGTGCCAGCAGCCAGGCCGGGACTGGGGGGAGTGAGCAGTTCTTC.

The rearrangement joins TRBV19 to TRBJ2-5, with 7 bases that match TRBD1. This CDR3 region has 16 residues. The germline gives CDR1 LNHDA, CDR2 SQIVND (reference sequence). V was pared by 5 bases and J by 2 bases, with 11 bases of the junction left unmatched. CDR3 sequence reads: CASSARTGTEQETQYF. Written as DNA, the CDR3 is TGTGCCAGTAGTGCTCGGACCGGGACAGAGCAAGAGACCCAGTACTTC. Based on the CDR3 plus reference TRBV19 and TRBJ2-5, the full variable domain is DGGITQSPKYLFRKEGQNVTLSCEQNLNHDAMYWYRQDPGQGLRLIYYSQIVNDFQKGDIAEGYSVSREKKESFPLTVTSAQKNPTAFYLCASSARTGTEQETQYFGPGTRLLVL.

The V gene is TRBV6-5, the J gene TRBJ1-4; 7 bases are a match to TRBD1. CDR3 length equals 14 residues. Germline V gene sequence: CDR1 MNHEY, CDR2 SVGAGI. Trimming removed 7 bases from V and 5 bases from J; junction bases left unmatched: 7. The DNA of the CDR3 is TGTGCCAGCAAAGGACAGGTCGAAAATGAAAAACTGTTTTTT. Its protein is CASKGQVENEKLFF.

The chain recombines TRBV7-2 with TRBJ2-1; 16 bases match TRBD2. After removal of 5 bases from V and 6 bases from J, the junction contained 7 bases not matched to a gene. Germline V gene data show CDR1 as SGHTA and CDR2 as FQGNSA. The CDR3 loop spans 17 amino acids. The CDR3 nucleotides are TGTGCCAGCAGCCCGCCGGGACTAGCGGGGGGGCTCAATGAGCAGTTCTTC. Its protein product is CASSPPGLAGGLNEQFF.

CDR3 coding DNA: TGTGCCAGCAGCCACGGACAGGGGGCATCTCAGCCCCAGCATTTT. It translates to CASSHGQGASQPQHF. The V and J genes are TRBV4-2 and TRBJ1-5, with TRBD1 matching over 11 bases. Germline assignment: CDR1 LGHNA and CDR2 YNFKEQ. V was clipped by 3 bases and J by 6 bases; unmatched bases: 4. CDR3 length: 15 residues.

This chain connects TRBV30 to TRBJ1-3; tentative D call: TRBD1 (5 bases). This CDR3 has 15 amino acids. Trimming removed 4 bases at V and 0 bases at J, with 13 bases between. Germline V CDR1 and CDR2: GTSNPN, SVGIG (reference sequence). The CDR3 loop reads CAWKKGQSSGNTIYF. The CDR3 bases are TGTGCCTGGAAAAAGGGGCAGTCCTCTGGAAACACCATATATTTT. The full variable domain, in which reference TRBV30 and TRBJ1-3 provide the parts outside the CDR3, is SQTIHQWPATLVQPVGSPLSLECTVEGTSNPNLYWYRQAAGRGLQLLFYSVGIGQISSEVPQNLSASRPQDRQFILSSKKLLLSDSGFYLCAWKKGQSSGNTIYFGEGSWLTVV.

The chain employs TRBV19 and TRBJ1-1; D may be TRBD1 (6 bases). This CDR3 contains 12 residues. The V end was cut by 7 bases, the J end by 5 bases, with 11 bases between. Looked up from germline, CDR1 is LNHDA and CDR2 is SQIVND (reference sequence). For the CDR3, the DNA is TGTGCCAGTAAAGCAGGGGAGACTGAAGCTTTCTTT. As protein: CASKAGETEAFF.

This clone was seen just once. The V call is TRBV7-2, the J call TRBJ2-7; D is possibly TRBD1 (6 bases). The CDR3 length is 16 residues. Germline CDR1 SGHTA, CDR2 FQGNSA. V dropped 1 base and J dropped 3 bases, with 16 bases sitting between them. The CDR3, as DNA: TGTGCCAGCAGCTTAGGGTTCTTACAGGGAAACTACGAGCAGTACTTC. Translating it yields CASSLGFLQGNYEQYF.

This chain connects TRBV11-3 to TRBJ2-1; perhaps TRBD2 as D (5 bases). CDR1 and CDR2 (germline): SGHNT, YENEEA. The CDR3 has 13 residues. The V and J ends lost 1 base and 8 bases respectively, with 9 bases between them. CDR3 amino acids: CASSLVEGYEQFF. DNA for the CDR3: TGTGCCAGCAGCTTAGTTGAGGGCTATGAGCAGTTCTTC.

This rearrangement joins TRBV2 to TRBJ1-4; perhaps TRBD1 as D (6 bases). Germline values: CDR1 SNHLY, CDR2 FYNNEI. V was shortened by 7 bases and J by 4 bases, with 13 bases between the two germline ends. The CDR3 spans 14 residues. DNA of the CDR3: TGTGCCAGCATTGGGGGCAGGGGTAATGAAAAACTGTTTTTT. It yields the protein CASIGGRGNEKLFF.